This T cell receptor beta chain was identified during a study of blood T cell repertoires in COVID-19. This CDR3 region has 14 residues. Germline assignment: CDR1 SGHTA and CDR2 FQGNSA. V lost 5 bases and J lost 0, with 11 bases in between. Authors' processing steps: Amplification from reference gene primers served as the basis for estimated nucleated cell counts. Clones were sequenced by immunoSEQ multiplex PCR, and TCRdb holds only the in-frame ones, with some missing. V, J and clone size are taken as reported in that table, and D and trimming were inferred from the DNA itself. Of about 260,000 clones in the sample, 80% to 90% were seen once. This clone was observed a single time.

The receptor's source is a woman aged 45-65 years with acute or convalescent COVID-19. The sequenced material came from peripheral blood. This sequence joins TRBV7-2 and TRBJ2-7; D might be TRBD1 (6 bases). CDR3 in DNA: TGTGCCAGCAGCCACGGACAGAGCTCCTACGAGCAGTACTTC. Translation: CASSHGQSSYEQYF. The full variable domain, in which reference TRBV7-2 and TRBJ2-7 provide the parts outside the CDR3, is GAGVSQSPSNKVTEKGKDVELRCDPISGHTALYWYRQSLGQGLEFLIYFQGNSAPDKSGLPSDRFSAERTGGSVSTLTIQRTQQEDSAVYLCASSHGQSSYEQYFGPGTRLTVT.